This T cell receptor beta chain was retrieved from a study of shared clonotypes between healthy human individuals. This CDR3 is built from 16 residues. CDR1 and CDR2 from the germline V gene are MDHEN and SYDVKM. V dropped 5 bases and J dropped 7; count of bases not matched to a gene: 16. Positive CCR7 selection of CD45RO-negative cells yielded the naive CD8 cells, and terminally differentiated effector memory CD45RA+ cells were excluded. The donors were all Caucasian adults (living in Nashville, Tennessee). The data were produced by immunoSEQ multiplex PCR, yet TCRdb's version contains in-frame clones alone and is incomplete. In the table there are over 2,000,000 clones, just over 90% of which are singletons.

This chain joins TRBV28 and TRBJ1-1, with 7 bases matching TRBD1. The source is a man aged 18 to 30 in good health. Some clones in this sample may be carry-over from other donors' samples. Source material: naive CD8+ T cells from PBMCs. The DNA of the CDR3 is TGTGCCAGCAGTACCGGGACAGAGACTGAACACGGTGAAGCTTTCTTT. It specifies CASSTGTETEHGEAFF.